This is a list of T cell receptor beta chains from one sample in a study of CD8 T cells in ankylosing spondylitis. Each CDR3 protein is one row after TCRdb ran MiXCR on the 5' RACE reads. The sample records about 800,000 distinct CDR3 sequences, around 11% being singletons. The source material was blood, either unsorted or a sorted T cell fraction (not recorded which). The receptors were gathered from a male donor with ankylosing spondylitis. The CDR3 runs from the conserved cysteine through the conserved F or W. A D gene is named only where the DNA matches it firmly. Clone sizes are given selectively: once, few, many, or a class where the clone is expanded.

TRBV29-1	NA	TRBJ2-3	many	CSVEITITDTQYF	TGCAGCGTTGAGATAACTATCACAGATACGCAGTATTTT
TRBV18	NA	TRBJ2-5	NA	CASSPVGDPSLQETQYF	TGTGCCAGCTCACCAGTAGGGGATCCCAGCCTACAAGAGACCCAGTACTTC
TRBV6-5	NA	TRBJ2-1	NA	CASSWAPSSYNEQFF	TGTGCCAGCAGTTGGGCCCCGAGCTCCTACAATGAGCAGTTCTTC
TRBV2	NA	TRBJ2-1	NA	CASSERSNTYNEQFF	TGTGCCAGCAGTGAAAGGTCTAACACCTACAATGAGCAGTTCTTC
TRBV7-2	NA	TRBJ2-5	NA	CASSFLNGETQYF	TGTGCCAGCAGCTTTCTAAACGGGGAGACCCAGTACTTC
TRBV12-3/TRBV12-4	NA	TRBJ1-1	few	CASRPGGRGPNTEAFF	TGTGCCAGCAGGCCCGGGGGGCGGGGGCCAAACACTGAAGCTTTCTTT
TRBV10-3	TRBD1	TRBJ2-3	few	CAIKPGQEQKSSTDTQYF	TGTGCCATCAAGCCCGGACAGGAACAAAAATCTAGCACAGATACGCAGTATTTT
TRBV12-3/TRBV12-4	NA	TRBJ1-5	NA	CASSLLAQPQHF	TGTGCCAGCAGTTTATTGGCGCAGCCCCAGCATTTT
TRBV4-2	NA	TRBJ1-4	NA	CASSQGSGTTNEKLFF	TGTGCCAGCAGCCAAGGCAGTGGCACAACTAATGAAAAACTGTTTTTT
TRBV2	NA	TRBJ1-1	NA	CASSENVPGYTEAFF	TGTGCCAGCAGTGAAAACGTGCCCGGGTACACTGAAGCTTTCTTT
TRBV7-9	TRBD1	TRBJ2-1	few	CASSLALQGAIHNEQFF	TGTGCCAGCAGCTTAGCATTACAGGGGGCCATCCACAATGAGCAGTTCTTC
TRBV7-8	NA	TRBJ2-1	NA	CASIVRRGGNEQFF	TGTGCCAGCATCGTTCGCCGGGGAGGCAATGAGCAGTTCTTC
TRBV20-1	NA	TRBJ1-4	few	CSASLPGGAGLFF	TGCAGTGCTAGTCTCCCGGGGGGGGCAGGACTGTTTTTT
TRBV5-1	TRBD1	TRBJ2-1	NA	CASSPGTGVYNEQFF	TGCGCCAGCAGCCCCGGGACAGGAGTCTACAATGAGCAGTTCTTC
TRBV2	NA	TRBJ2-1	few	CASSEVSNNEQFF	TGTGCCAGCAGTGAAGTATCAAACAATGAGCAGTTCTTC
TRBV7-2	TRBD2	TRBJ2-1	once	CASSPRLATGEGLIWAQHEQFF	TGTGCCAGCAGTCCGAGACTAGCAACGGGAGAGGGGTTGATATGGGCACAACATGAGCAGTTCTTC
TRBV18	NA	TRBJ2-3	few	CASSPRAGTTDTQYF	TGTGCCAGCTCACCACGCGCAGGAACCACAGATACGCAGTATTTT
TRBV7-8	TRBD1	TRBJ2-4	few	CASKGTGKGNIQYF	TGTGCCAGCAAGGGGACAGGGAAAGGGAACATTCAGTACTTC
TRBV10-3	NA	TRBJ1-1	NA	CAISAPDTEAFF	TGTGCCATCAGTGCGCCGGACACTGAAGCTTTCTTT
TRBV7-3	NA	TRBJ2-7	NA	CASSPGGFEQYF	TGTGCCAGCAGCCCCGGAGGGTTCGAGCAGTACTTC
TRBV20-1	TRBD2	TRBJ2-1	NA	CSARSGLALDEQFF	TGCAGTGCTAGGTCGGGACTAGCACTGGATGAGCAGTTCTTC
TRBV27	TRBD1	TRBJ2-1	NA	CASTTDRALYNEQFF	TGTGCCAGCACCACGGACAGGGCCCTCTACAATGAGCAGTTCTTC
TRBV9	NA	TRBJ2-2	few	CASSGFALGLGELFF	TGTGCCAGCAGTGGTTTCGCTCTTGGGCTCGGGGAGCTGTTTTTT
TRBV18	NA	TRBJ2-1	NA	CASSRLATGTSYNEQFF	TGTGCCAGCTCACGGCTAGCGACCGGGACGTCCTACAATGAGCAGTTCTTC
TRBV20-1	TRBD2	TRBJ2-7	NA	CSAPRGDEQYF	TGCAGTGCACCCCGGGGGGACGAGCAGTACTTC
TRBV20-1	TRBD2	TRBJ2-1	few	CSAREPGLAGVFPFF	TGCAGTGCTAGAGAACCGGGACTAGCGGGAGTATTTCCGTTCTTC
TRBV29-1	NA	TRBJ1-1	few	CSSSGLRNTEAFF	TGCAGCTCTTCAGGGCTCAGGAACACTGAAGCTTTCTTT
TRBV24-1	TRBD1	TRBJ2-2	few	CATSDLGGTGGTGELFF	TGTGCCACCAGTGATCTTGGCGGGACAGGGGGCACCGGGGAGCTGTTTTTT
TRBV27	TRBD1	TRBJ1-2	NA	CASSLSRQGGVLYGYTF	TGTGCCAGCAGTTTATCGCGACAGGGTGGGGTACTATATGGCTACACCTTC
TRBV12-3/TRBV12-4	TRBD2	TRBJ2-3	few	CASSLRLAGGTQYF	TGTGCCAGCAGTCTCCGACTAGCGGGGGGTACGCAGTATTTT
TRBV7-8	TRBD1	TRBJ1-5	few	CASSLARDRAAFQPQHF	TGTGCCAGCAGCTTAGCGAGGGACAGGGCGGCATTTCAGCCCCAGCATTTT
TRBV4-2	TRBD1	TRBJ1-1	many	CASSKPGQANTEAFF	TGTGCCAGCAGCAAACCGGGACAGGCTAACACTGAAGCTTTCTTT
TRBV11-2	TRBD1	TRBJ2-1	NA	CASSLPLLTGVRNEQFF	TGTGCCAGCAGTTTGCCCCTATTGACAGGGGTGAGGAATGAGCAGTTCTTC
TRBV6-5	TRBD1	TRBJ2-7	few	CASSYTTDRSYEQYF	TGTGCCAGCAGTTACACGACGGACAGGAGCTACGAGCAGTACTTC
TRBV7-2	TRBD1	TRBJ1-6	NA	CASSLSPGQVNSPLHF	TGTGCCAGCAGCTTGTCCCCGGGACAGGTTAATTCACCCCTCCACTTT
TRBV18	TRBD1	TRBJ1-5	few	CASSPRRAGGAYQPQHF	TGTGCCAGCTCACCACGCCGGGCAGGGGGCGCTTACCAGCCCCAGCATTTT
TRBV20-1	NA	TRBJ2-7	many	CSARPPAAPYEQYF	TGCAGTGCTAGACCCCCGGCGGCCCCCTACGAGCAGTACTTC
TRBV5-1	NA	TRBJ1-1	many	CASSDHMNTEAFF	TGCGCCTCCTCGGACCATATGAACACTGAAGCTTTCTTT
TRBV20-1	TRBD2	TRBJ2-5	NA	CSAFTAGGDETQYF	TGCAGTGCTTTCACAGCGGGAGGGGACGAGACCCAGTACTTC
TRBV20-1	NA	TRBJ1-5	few	CSAGRDLEATPETQHF	TGCAGTGCCGGAAGGGACCTCGAGGCTACCCCGGAGACCCAGCATTTT
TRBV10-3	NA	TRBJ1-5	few	CAISDQKGAQHF	TGTGCCATCAGTGACCAGAAAGGGGCCCAGCATTTT
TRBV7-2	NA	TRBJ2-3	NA	CASSLGMSTDTQYF	TGTGCCAGCAGCTTAGGGATGAGCACAGATACGCAGTATTTT
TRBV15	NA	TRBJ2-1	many	CATSSQIHVGVYGNEQFF	TGTGCCACCAGCAGCCAGATCCACGTTGGAGTTTATGGCAATGAGCAGTTCTTC
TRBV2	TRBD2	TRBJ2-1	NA	CAKQVSGRLDEQFF	TGTGCCAAGCAGGTTAGCGGGAGATTGGATGAGCAGTTCTTC
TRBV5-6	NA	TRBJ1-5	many	CASSLGPSGQPQHF	TGTGCCAGCAGCTTGGGGCCCAGCGGTCAGCCCCAGCATTTT
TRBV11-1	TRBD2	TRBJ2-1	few	CASSSWTSGDYNEQFF	TGTGCCAGCAGCTCATGGACTAGCGGGGATTACAATGAGCAGTTCTTC
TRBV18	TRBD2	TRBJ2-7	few	CASSPQRGYYEQYF	TGTGCCAGCTCACCACAGCGGGGTTACTACGAGCAGTACTTC
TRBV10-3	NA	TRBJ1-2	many	CAISDRENYGYTF	TGTGCCATCAGTGACAGGGAAAACTATGGCTACACCTTC
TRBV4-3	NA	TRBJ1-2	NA	CASSQDQRMYNYGYTF	TGCGCCAGCAGCCAAGATCAACGGATGTATAACTATGGCTACACCTTC
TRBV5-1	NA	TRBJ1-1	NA	CASSLGRGAVNTEAFF	TGCGCCAGCAGCTTGGGGAGGGGAGCCGTGAACACTGAAGCTTTCTTT
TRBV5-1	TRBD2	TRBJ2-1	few	CASSLGTSGTIYNEQFF	TGCGCCAGCAGCTTGGGGACTAGCGGAACCATTTACAATGAGCAGTTCTTC
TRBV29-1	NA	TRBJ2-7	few	CSVAWTTSEQYF	TGCAGCGTTGCCTGGACTACGAGTGAGCAGTACTTC
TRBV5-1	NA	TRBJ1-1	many	CASSLLGGHGLADTEAFF	TGCGCCAGCAGCTTGCTTGGGGGACACGGGTTGGCTGACACTGAAGCTTTCTTT